The clone carrying this T cell receptor beta chain has a handful of counts. V dropped 5 bases and J dropped 4; count of bases not matched to a gene: 10. CDR1 is MNHNY and CDR2 is SVGAGI in the germline V gene (reference sequence). This CDR3 comprises 15 residues. These data are taken from a study of T cells in Graves' hyperthyroidism and ophthalmopathy. The source material, RNA transcripts, was used to amplify TCR beta CDR3 regions. TCR CDR3 regions were first amplified by RT-PCR with HTBI primers. Each CDR3 protein gets one entry after TCRdb re-called the multiplex PCR reads with MiXCR. This sample has about 840,000 distinct CDR3 sequences, with roughly 40% found just once.

This TCR was sampled from a man younger than 35 with Graves' hyperthyroidism. Specimen: blood. This chain connects TRBV6-6 to TRBJ1-2, with 7 bases aligning to TRBD1. The CDR3 region is CASSGDRSLIYGYTF. DNA of the CDR3: TGTGCCAGCAGTGGGGACAGATCATTGATCTATGGCTACACCTTC.